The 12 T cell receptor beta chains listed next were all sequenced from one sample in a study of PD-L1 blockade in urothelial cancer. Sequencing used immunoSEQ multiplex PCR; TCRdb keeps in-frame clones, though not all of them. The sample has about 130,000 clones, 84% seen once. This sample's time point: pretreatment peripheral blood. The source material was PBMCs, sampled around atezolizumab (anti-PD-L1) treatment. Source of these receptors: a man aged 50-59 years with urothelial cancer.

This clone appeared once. The CDR3, as DNA: TGTGCCAGCAGTTCGTCGGGACAGCGCCAGGTAGCTTTCTTT. It specifies CASSSSGQRQVAFF. The V gene is TRBV28, the J gene TRBJ1-1; 7 bases are shared with TRBD1. CDR3 length: 14 amino acids. Germline trimming cut 4 bases from V and 10 bases from J; bases unmatched to any gene: 12. Germline CDR1 reads MDHEN; CDR2 reads SYDVKM.

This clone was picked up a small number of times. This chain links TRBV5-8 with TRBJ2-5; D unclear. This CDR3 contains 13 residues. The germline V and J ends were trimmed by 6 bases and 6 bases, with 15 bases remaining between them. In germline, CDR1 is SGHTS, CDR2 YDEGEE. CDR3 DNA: TGTGCCAGCACCCGATTAACCGCGCAGACCCAGTACTTC. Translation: CASTRLTAQTQYF.

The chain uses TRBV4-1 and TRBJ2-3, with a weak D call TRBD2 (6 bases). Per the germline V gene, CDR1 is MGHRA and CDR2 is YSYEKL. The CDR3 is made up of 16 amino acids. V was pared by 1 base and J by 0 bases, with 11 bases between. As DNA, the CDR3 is TGCGCCAGCAGCCAAGGGTTAGCGGATAGCACAGATACGCAGTATTTT. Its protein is CASSQGLADSTDTQYF.

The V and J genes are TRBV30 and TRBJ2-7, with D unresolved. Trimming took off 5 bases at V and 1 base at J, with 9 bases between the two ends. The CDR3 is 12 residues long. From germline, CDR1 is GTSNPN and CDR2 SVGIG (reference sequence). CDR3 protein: CAWSYSSYEQYF. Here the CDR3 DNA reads TGTGCCTGGTCGTACAGTTCCTACGAGCAGTACTTC. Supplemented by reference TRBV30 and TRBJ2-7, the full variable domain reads SQTIHQWPATLVQPVGSPLSLECTVEGTSNPNLYWYRQAAGRGLQLLFYSVGIGQISSEVPQNLSASRPQDRQFILSSKKLLLSDSGFYLCAWSYSSYEQYFGPGTRLTVT.

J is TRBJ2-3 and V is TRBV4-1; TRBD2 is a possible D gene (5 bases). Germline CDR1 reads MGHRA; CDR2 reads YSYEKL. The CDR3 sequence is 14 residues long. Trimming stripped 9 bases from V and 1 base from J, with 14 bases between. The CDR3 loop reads CASRGSERTDTQYF. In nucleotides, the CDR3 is TGCGCCAGTCGTGGTAGCGAACGCACAGATACGCAGTATTTT.

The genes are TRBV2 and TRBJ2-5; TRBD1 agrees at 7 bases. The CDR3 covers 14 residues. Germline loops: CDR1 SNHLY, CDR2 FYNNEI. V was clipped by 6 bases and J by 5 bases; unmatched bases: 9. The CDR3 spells CASSRQGSVETQYF. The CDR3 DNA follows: TGTGCCAGCAGCCGACAGGGATCGGTGGAGACCCAGTACTTC.

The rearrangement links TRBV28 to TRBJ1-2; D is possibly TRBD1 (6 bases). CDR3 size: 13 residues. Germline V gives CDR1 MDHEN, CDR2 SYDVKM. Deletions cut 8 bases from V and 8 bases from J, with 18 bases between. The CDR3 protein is CASVRAGGDGYTF. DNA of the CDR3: TGTGCCAGCGTCCGTGCGGGGGGCGACGGCTACACCTTC.

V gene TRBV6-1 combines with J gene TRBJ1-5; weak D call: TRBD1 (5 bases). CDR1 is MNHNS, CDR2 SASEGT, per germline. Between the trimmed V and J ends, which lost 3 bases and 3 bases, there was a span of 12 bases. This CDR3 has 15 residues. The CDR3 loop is CASSESDRYNQPQHF. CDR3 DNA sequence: TGTGCCAGCAGTGAGAGCGACAGATACAATCAGCCCCAGCATTTT.

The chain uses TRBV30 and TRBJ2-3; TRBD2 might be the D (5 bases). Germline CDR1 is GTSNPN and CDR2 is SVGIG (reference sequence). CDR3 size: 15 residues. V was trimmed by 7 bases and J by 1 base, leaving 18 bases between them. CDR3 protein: CALSPGGGRTDTQYF. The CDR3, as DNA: TGTGCCTTATCCCCGGGTGGCGGGCGCACAGATACGCAGTATTTT.

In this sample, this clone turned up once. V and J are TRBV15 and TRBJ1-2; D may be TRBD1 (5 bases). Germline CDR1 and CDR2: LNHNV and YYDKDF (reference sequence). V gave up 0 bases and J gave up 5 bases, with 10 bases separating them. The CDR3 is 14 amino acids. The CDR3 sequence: CATSRDSGWYGYTF. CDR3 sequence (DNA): TGTGCCACCAGCAGAGATTCAGGGTGGTATGGCTACACCTTC. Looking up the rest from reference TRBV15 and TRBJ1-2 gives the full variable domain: DAMVIQNPRYQVTQFGKPVTLSCSQTLNHNVMYWYQQKSSQAPKLLFHYYDKDFNNEADTPDNFQSRRPNTSFCFLDIRSPGLGDTAMYLCATSRDSGWYGYTFGSGTRLTVV.

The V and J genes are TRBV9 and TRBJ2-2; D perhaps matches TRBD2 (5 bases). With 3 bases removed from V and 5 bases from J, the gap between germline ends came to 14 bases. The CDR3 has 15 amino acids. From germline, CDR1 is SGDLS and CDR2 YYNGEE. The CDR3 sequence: CASSEGAGSTGELFF. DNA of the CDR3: TGTGCCAGCAGCGAGGGCGCTGGGAGTACCGGGGAGCTGTTTTTT.

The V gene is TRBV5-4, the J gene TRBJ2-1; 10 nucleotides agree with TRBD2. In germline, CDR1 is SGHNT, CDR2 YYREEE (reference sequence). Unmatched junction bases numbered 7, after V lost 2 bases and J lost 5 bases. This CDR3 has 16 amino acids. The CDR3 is CASSFGGTSVNNEQFF. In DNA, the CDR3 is TGTGCCAGCAGCTTTGGAGGGACTAGCGTGAACAATGAGCAGTTCTTC.